A selection of T cell receptor beta chains follows, all from one sample in a study of beta chain features in type 1 diabetes. Here immunoSEQ multiplex PCR was the method, and the copy in TCRdb shows in-frame clones only, minus some. This sample has some 160,000 clones, with less than 9.5% found just once. Specimen: central memory CD4+ T cells from blood. The receptors were sampled from a young woman in good health. Each CDR3 is given with its conserved first and last residue. Fields, in order: clone size, J gene, V gene, D gene, CDR3 DNA, CDR3 protein. The D gene is left open where the match is weak. Clone size appears in some rows only: once, few, many, or a class for an expanded clone.

>few|TRBJ2-1|TRBV30|TRBD2
TGTGCCTGGAGGGCGGGGGGGCATCCTCAAAAGCAGTTCTTC
CAWRAGGHPQKQFF
>.|TRBJ2-1|TRBV30|TRBD2
TGTGCCTGGAGTGTTCTCCCAGCTAGCGGGAGTCATGAGCAGTTCTTC
CAWSVLPASGSHEQFF
>.|TRBJ1-1|TRBV5-1|.
TGCGCCAGCAGCTTGGAAGGGGCCCCTGAAGCTTTCTTT
CASSLEGAPEAFF
>.|TRBJ2-3|TRBV5-1|.
TGCGCCAGCAGCTCGGCGGAAATCACAGATACGCAGTATTTT
CASSSAEITDTQYF
>few|TRBJ2-7|TRBV6-5|.
TGTGCCAGCAGTCTCAGGACGGGGGACGAGCAGTACTTC
CASSLRTGDEQYF
>many|TRBJ2-1|TRBV5-1|TRBD2
TGCGCCAGCAGCTTATCGGTGGCTAGCGGGGGGAATGAGCAGTTCTTC
CASSLSVASGGNEQFF
>.|TRBJ2-2|TRBV27|.
TGTGCCAGCAGTTCCCAGGGGCAGGATACCGGGGAGCTGTTTTTT
CASSSQGQDTGELFF
>few|TRBJ2-5|TRBV5-4|.
TGTGCCACCCAAGGGTCCCGGGGGGCAAGAGAAGAGACCCAGTACTTC
CATQGSRGAREETQYF
>few|TRBJ2-1|TRBV5-1|TRBD2
TGCGCCAGCAGCTACGCCCGACTAGCGGGATCCTACAATGAGCAGTTCTTC
CASSYARLAGSYNEQFF
>.|TRBJ2-5|TRBV5-1|TRBD1
TGCGCCAGCACACGGACAGGGGGAAGAGAGACCCAGTACTTC
CASTRTGGRETQYF
>.|TRBJ2-5|TRBV5-1|TRBD2
TGCGCCAGCAGCTTGGTAACACGGGGCGGGGGAGAGACCCAGTACTTC
CASSLVTRGGGETQYF
>few|TRBJ2-3|TRBV7-2|TRBD2
TGTGCCAGCAGCCCTAGAGCGGGAGCCCCAGATACGCAGTATTTT
CASSPRAGAPDTQYF
>.|TRBJ2-3|TRBV5-1|.
TGCGCCAGCAGGCAAGAGAATACGCAGTATTTT
CASRQENTQYF
>.|TRBJ2-7|TRBV29-1|TRBD1
TGCAGCGTTGTGGGGACAGGAAGCTCCTACGAGCAGTACTTC
CSVVGTGSSYEQYF
>.|TRBJ2-1|TRBV5-1|TRBD1
TGCGCCAGCAGCAATAGGGACAGACTAATGTACAATGAGCAGTTCTTC
CASSNRDRLMYNEQFF
>few|TRBJ2-5|TRBV5-1|.
TGCGCCAGCAGCTTGGCCGCAACGGGAGTGGCTGAGACCCAGTACTTC
CASSLAATGVAETQYF
>.|TRBJ1-1|TRBV25-1|.
TGTGCCAGCAGTGAACCCGCCGGCAGGGGAAGGACTGAAGCTTTCTTT
CASSEPAGRGRTEAFF
>few|TRBJ2-3|TRBV7-9|TRBD2
TGTGCCAGCAGCCCGGGACTAGCCTTCACAGATACGCAGTATTTT
CASSPGLAFTDTQYF
>.|TRBJ2-1|TRBV5-4|TRBD2
TGTGCCAGCAGCCCTTCCTCGGGGGGGTCCTACAATGAGCAGTTCTTC
CASSPSSGGSYNEQFF
>many|TRBJ2-1|TRBV18|TRBD2
TGTGCCAGCTCACCACCATCCGGGATTAGCGGGGGGACCTACAATGAGCAGTTCTTC
CASSPPSGISGGTYNEQFF
>.|TRBJ2-5|TRBV5-1|.
TGCGCCAGCAGCTTGCCGGACAGCAAAGAGACCCAGTACTTC
CASSLPDSKETQYF
>.|TRBJ1-6|TRBV14|.
TGTGCCAGCAGCCAAGCCCTTTCGGGACAACTCACCTCACCCCTCCACTTT
CASSQALSGQLTSPLHF
>few|TRBJ2-1|TRBV5-8|TRBD2
TGTGCCAGCAGCAGCTTGGGTACGGCGGGAGTTTACAATGAGCAGTTCTTC
CASSSLGTAGVYNEQFF
>.|TRBJ1-2|TRBV5-6|.
TGTGCCAGCAGCTTGGCCAGGGTTACTAACTATGGCTACACCTTC
CASSLARVTNYGYTF
>many|TRBJ1-2|TRBV10-3|.
TGTGCCATCAGTGAAGAACAGGGAGGGGGCTACACCTTC
CAISEEQGGGYTF
>.|TRBJ2-1|TRBV5-5|.
TGTGCCAGCAGTACCGGGACTCACTATTTTGGTGAGCAGTTCTTC
CASSTGTHYFGEQFF
>few|TRBJ2-1|TRBV9|.
TGTGCCAGCAGTGTGGAGGTAGTGCCCCCGGGTGAGCAGTTCTTC
CASSVEVVPPGEQFF
>.|TRBJ2-1|TRBV5-1|TRBD2
TGCGCCAGCAGCTGGGGGACTAGCGGCTACAATGAGCAGTTCTTC
CASSWGTSGYNEQFF
>few|TRBJ2-2|TRBV19|TRBD2
TGTGCCAGCCGGGGGGGCCGCACCGGGGAGCTGTTTTTT
CASRGGRTGELFF
>few|TRBJ2-7|TRBV5-1|.
TGCGCCAGCAGTCAAAGGGGTACCGGGACTTACTACGAGCAGTACTTC
CASSQRGTGTYYEQYF
>few|TRBJ2-5|TRBV11-2|.
TGTGCCAGCAGCTTAGTAGGCGGGCTAGGGCCTTTCCAAGAGACCCAGTACTTC
CASSLVGGLGPFQETQYF
>few|TRBJ2-5|TRBV7-6|TRBD2
TGTGCCAGCAGCTTAGATGGCGGGAGGGGGACCCAGTACTTC
CASSLDGGRGTQYF
>many|TRBJ2-5|TRBV7-2|.
TGTGCCAGCAGGAGGGCAGGACAAGAGACCCAGTACTTC
CASRRAGQETQYF
>few|TRBJ2-7|TRBV18|TRBD2
TGTGCCAGCTCACTAAGGGAGGGGTACGAGCAGTACTTC
CASSLREGYEQYF
>few|TRBJ2-6|TRBV10-2|.
TGCGCCAGCAAGGGGAATGGGGCCAACGTCCTGACTTTC
CASKGNGANVLTF
>.|TRBJ2-5|TRBV9|TRBD1
TGTGCCAGCAATCGGGACAGGGGAGGGGAGACCCAGTACTTC
CASNRDRGGETQYF
>.|TRBJ2-2|TRBV7-8|.
TGTGCCAGCAGCTTAAGCTTGAACACCGGGGAGCTGTTTTTT
CASSLSLNTGELFF
>few|TRBJ2-2|TRBV10-3|.
TGTGCCATCAGTGACCCACAGGGCACCGGGGAGCTGTTTTTT
CAISDPQGTGELFF
>few|TRBJ2-5|TRBV5-1|TRBD1
TGCGCCAGCAGCACTACGACAGGGAAGTACTTC
CASSTTTGKYF
>.|TRBJ2-3|TRBV4-3|.
TGCGCCAGCAGCCAAGATTCCCTAGACCTCACAGATACGCAGTATTTT
CASSQDSLDLTDTQYF
>.|TRBJ1-1|TRBV27|TRBD1
TGTGCCAGCAGTATAAGGACAGGGAACACTGAAGCTTTCTTT
CASSIRTGNTEAFF
>few|TRBJ2-3|TRBV28|.
TGTGCCAGCAGTCCCACCAACGGGAAAACCACAGATACGCAGTATTTT
CASSPTNGKTTDTQYF
>.|TRBJ2-1|TRBV29-1|TRBD2
TGCAGCGTTGGTCCTAGCGGGTCTGGGAGCAATGAGCAGTTCTTC
CSVGPSGSGSNEQFF
>few|TRBJ2-1|TRBV4-2|TRBD1
TGTGCCAGCGCGGGACAGGGGGGGTACAATGAGCAGTTCTTC
CASAGQGGYNEQFF
>few|TRBJ1-5|TRBV6-5|.
TGTGCCAGCAGTAGGGTCAGGGACTCGGATCAGCCCCAGCATTTT
CASSRVRDSDQPQHF